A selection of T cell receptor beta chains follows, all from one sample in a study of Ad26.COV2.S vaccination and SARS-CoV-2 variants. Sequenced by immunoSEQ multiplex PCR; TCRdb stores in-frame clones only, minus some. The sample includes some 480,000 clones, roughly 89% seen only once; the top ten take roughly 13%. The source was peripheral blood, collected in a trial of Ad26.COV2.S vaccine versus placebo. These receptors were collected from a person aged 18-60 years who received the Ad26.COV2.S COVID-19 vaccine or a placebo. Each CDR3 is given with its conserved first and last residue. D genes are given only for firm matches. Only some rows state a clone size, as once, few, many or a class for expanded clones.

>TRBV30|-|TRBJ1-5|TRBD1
CAWRGQGVNQPQHF
TGTGCCTGGAGAGGACAGGGGGTCAATCAGCCCCAGCATTTT
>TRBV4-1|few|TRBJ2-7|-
CASSQAVLASAEQYF
TGCGCCAGCAGTCAGGCGGTCCTTGCATCCGCCGAGCAGTACTTC
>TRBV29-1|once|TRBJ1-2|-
CSVGGTVNYGYTF
TGCAGCGTTGGCGGCACGGTTAACTATGGCTACACCTTC
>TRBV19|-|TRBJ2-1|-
CASSRLRSNEQFF
TGTGCCAGTAGCCGACTTAGGTCCAATGAGCAGTTCTTC
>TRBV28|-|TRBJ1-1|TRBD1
CASSSQGRGRWGTEAFF
TGTGCCAGCAGTTCCCAAGGTAGGGGGCGATGGGGCACTGAAGCTTTCTTT
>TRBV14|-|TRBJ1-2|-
CASSRGQVFLDGYTF
TGTGCCAGCAGCCGCGGCCAGGTGTTCCTGGATGGCTACACCTTC
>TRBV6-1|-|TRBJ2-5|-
CASSEESWGTSQETQYF
TGTGCCAGCAGTGAAGAAAGTTGGGGGACAAGCCAAGAGACCCAGTACTTC
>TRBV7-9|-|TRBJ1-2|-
CASSLSTGGGNYGYTF
TGTGCCAGCAGCCTATCGACAGGCGGAGGTAACTATGGCTACACCTTC
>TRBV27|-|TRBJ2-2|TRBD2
CASRTLADTGELFF
TGTGCCAGCAGGACTCTAGCGGACACCGGGGAGCTGTTTTTT
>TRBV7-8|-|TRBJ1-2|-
CASSQALNYGYTF
TGTGCCAGCAGTCAGGCCCTAAACTATGGCTACACCTTC
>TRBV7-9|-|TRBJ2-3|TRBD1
CASSWDAHRGSDTQYF
TGTGCCAGCAGCTGGGACGCCCACAGGGGTTCCGATACGCAGTATTTT
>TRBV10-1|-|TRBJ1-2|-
CASSEEGRNNYGYTF
TGCGCCAGCAGTGAGGAGGGACGGAATAACTATGGCTACACCTTC
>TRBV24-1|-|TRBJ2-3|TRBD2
CATSDPPGGSDTDTQYF
TGTGCCACCAGTGATCCGCCAGGCGGGAGCGACACAGATACGCAGTATTTT
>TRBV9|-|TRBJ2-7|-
CASSPQQEEVGEQYF
TGTGCCAGCAGCCCTCAACAAGAAGAAGTAGGCGAGCAGTACTTC
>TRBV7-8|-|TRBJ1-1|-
CASSLRRNTEAFF
TGTGCCAGCAGCCTCCGACGGAACACTGAAGCTTTCTTT
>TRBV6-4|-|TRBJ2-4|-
CASSDRELLAKNIQYF
TGTGCCAGCAGTGACAGGGAGCTCCTAGCCAAAAACATTCAGTACTTC
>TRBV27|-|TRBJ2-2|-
CASSLAGSIVTGELFF
TGTGCCAGCAGTTTAGCAGGGAGTATTGTCACCGGGGAGCTGTTTTTT
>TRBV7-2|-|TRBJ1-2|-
CASSLFQNYGYTF
TGTGCCAGCAGCTTATTCCAGAACTATGGCTACACCTTC
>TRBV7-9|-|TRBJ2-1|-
CASSSRDSLAVYEQFF
TGTGCCAGCAGCTCCCGGGACTCCCTGGCTGTGTATGAGCAGTTCTTC
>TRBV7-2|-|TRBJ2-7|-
CASSSSQGSVGYF
TGTGCCAGCAGCTCGAGCCAAGGGTCCGTGGGATACTTC
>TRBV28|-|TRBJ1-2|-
CASSASQGYGYTF
TGTGCCAGCAGTGCGAGCCAGGGTTATGGCTACACCTTC
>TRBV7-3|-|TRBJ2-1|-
CASSLTGGGNEQFF
TGTGCCAGCAGCTTAACGGGAGGTGGGAATGAGCAGTTCTTC
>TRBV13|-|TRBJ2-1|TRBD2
CASSQLIGGLAGTTRSYNEQFF
TGTGCCAGCAGTCAACTCATCGGGGGATTAGCGGGGACCACCCGCTCCTACAATGAGCAGTTCTTC
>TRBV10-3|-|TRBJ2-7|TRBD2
CAIRVHGGGEQYF
TGTGCCATCAGGGTCCACGGGGGGGGCGAGCAGTACTTC
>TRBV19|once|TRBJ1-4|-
CASSISAHREKLFF
TGTGCCAGTAGTATCTCGGCCCACCGGGAAAAACTGTTTTTT
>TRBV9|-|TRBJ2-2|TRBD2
CASSVAPSGKSGTGELFF
TGTGCCAGCAGCGTAGCTCCTAGCGGGAAGTCTGGCACCGGGGAGCTGTTTTTT
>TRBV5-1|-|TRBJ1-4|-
CASSTGQSIEKLFF
TGCGCCAGCAGCACAGGACAGTCTATTGAAAAACTGTTTTTT
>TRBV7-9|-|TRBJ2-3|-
CASSTGGGSDTQYF
TGTGCCAGCAGTACCGGGGGTGGATCAGATACGCAGTATTTT
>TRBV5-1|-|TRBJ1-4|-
CASSLETAVSLNEKLFF
TGCGCCAGCAGCTTGGAGACGGCTGTTAGCCTTAATGAAAAACTGTTTTTT
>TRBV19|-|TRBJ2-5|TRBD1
CASSHATGEETQYF
TGTGCCAGTAGTCACGCGACAGGGGAAGAGACCCAGTACTTC
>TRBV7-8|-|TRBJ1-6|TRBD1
CASSLSTGGFDSPLHF
TGTGCCAGCAGCTTATCAACAGGGGGTTTTGATTCACCCCTCCACTTT
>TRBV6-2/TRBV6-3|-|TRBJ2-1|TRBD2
CASSPLAGVTNEQFF
TGTGCCAGCAGCCCACTAGCGGGGGTTACCAATGAGCAGTTCTTC
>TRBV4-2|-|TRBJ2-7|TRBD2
CASSQDISGASYEQYF
TGTGCCAGCAGCCAAGATATAAGCGGGGCCTCCTACGAGCAGTACTTC
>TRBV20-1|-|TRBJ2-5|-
CSASLYGVRSQETQYF
TGCAGTGCTAGTTTATACGGGGTGAGGAGCCAAGAGACCCAGTACTTC
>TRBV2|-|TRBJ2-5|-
CASSVGRQETQYF
TGTGCCAGCAGTGTGGGTAGGCAAGAGACCCAGTACTTC
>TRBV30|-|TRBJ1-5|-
CALGVYSNQPQHF
TGTGCCTTGGGGGTTTATAGCAATCAGCCCCAGCATTTT
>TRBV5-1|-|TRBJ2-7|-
CASSPQGAYEQYF
TGCGCCAGCAGCCCACAGGGAGCCTACGAGCAGTACTTC
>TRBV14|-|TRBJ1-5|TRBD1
CASSQRTGELNQPQHF
TGTGCCAGCAGCCAGAGGACAGGCGAACTCAATCAGCCCCAGCATTTT
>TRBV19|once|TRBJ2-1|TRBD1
CASSYRQGANNEQFF
TGTGCCAGTAGTTACCGGCAGGGGGCTAACAATGAGCAGTTCTTC
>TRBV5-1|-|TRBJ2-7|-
CASSATQRSSYEQYF
TGCGCCAGCAGCGCCACGCAGCGGAGCTCCTACGAGCAGTACTTC
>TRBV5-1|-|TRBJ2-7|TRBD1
CASRDSPYEQYF
TGCGCCAGCCGGGACAGCCCCTACGAGCAGTACTTC
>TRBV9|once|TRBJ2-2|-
CASSVGGAGELFF
TGTGCCAGCAGCGTAGGTGGGGCCGGGGAGCTGTTTTTT
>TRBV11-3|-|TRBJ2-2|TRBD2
CASSWAGTSGIGELFF
TGTGCCAGCAGCTGGGCCGGGACTAGCGGGATAGGGGAGCTGTTTTTT
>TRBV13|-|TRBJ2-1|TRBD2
CASSLYTRTSGSSYNEQFF
TGTGCCAGCAGCTTATACACCAGGACTAGCGGGAGCTCCTACAATGAGCAGTTCTTC
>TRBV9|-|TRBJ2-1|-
CASSVTGSWYNEQFF
TGTGCCAGCAGCGTTACAGGGTCCTGGTACAATGAGCAGTTCTTC
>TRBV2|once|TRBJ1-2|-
CASSVQLGYTF
TGTGCCAGCAGTGTGCAACTTGGCTACACCTTC
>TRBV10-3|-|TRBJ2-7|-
CAARPGQPLNEQYF
TGTGCCGCAAGGCCGGGACAACCCTTAAACGAGCAGTACTTC
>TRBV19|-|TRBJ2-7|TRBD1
CASSTHRGAYEQYF
TGTGCCAGTAGTACTCACAGGGGTGCGTACGAGCAGTACTTC
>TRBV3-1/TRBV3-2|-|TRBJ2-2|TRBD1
CASTPRGQNTGELFF
TGTGCCAGCACCCCCAGGGGGCAGAACACCGGGGAGCTGTTTTTT
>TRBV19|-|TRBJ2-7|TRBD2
CASSSGTSRTYEQYF
TGTGCCAGTAGTTCGGGGACTAGCAGAACCTACGAGCAGTACTTC
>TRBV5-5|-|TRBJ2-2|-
CASDSGLTRGELFF
TGTGCCAGCGACAGCGGGCTCACCCGCGGGGAGCTGTTTTTT
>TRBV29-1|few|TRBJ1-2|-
CSVLRPAPNYGYTF
TGCAGCGTTCTCCGGCCAGCACCTAACTATGGCTACACCTTC
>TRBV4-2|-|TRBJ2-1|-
CASSQAGTDYNEQFF
TGTGCCAGCAGCCAAGCCGGGACGGACTACAATGAGCAGTTCTTC
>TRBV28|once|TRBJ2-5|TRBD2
CASRGVTSGRFVETQYF
TGTGCCAGCCGGGGAGTAACTAGCGGGAGATTTGTGGAGACCCAGTACTTC